This T cell receptor (beta chain) was obtained from a study of human T cells and chemical hapten exposure. As for the study in general: On the upper back, patch tests were applied with 0.01% DPC and read at 6 days. Regarding the study as a whole: Patch test scores rose with PT1 expanded TCR counts, a positive correlation.

A remark on this clonotype: Its target is not known.

From germline, CDR1 is SGHAT and CDR2 FQNNGV. The CDR3 runs 14 residues. The V end was cut by 5 bases, the J end by 8 bases, with 15 bases between. TCRdb used MiXCR to reprocess the RACE reads, holding one entry per CDR3 protein. The sample lists 340,000 or so distinct CDR3 sequences; approximately 6.3% were seen once. Time point described: patch test 1, 2 weeks after DPC sensitization. Stated treatment: therapeutic diphenylcyclopropenone sensitization with weekly scalp DPC. The receptor comes from a woman under 30 with alopecia areata. Some clones in this sample may be carry-over from other donors' samples. This rearrangement joins TRBV11-2 to TRBJ1-4; the D is unclear. The sequenced sample was whole blood, obtained in connection with sensitization to the hapten diphenylcyclopropenone (DPC). The CDR3 sequence: CASSPPGEGEKLFF. Written as DNA, the CDR3 is TGTGCCAGCAGCCCCCCCGGGGAGGGAGAAAAACTGTTTTTT. The complete variable domain, with remaining parts taken from reference TRBV11-2 and TRBJ1-4, reads EAGVAQSPRYKIIEKRQSVAFWCNPISGHATLYWYQQILGQGPKLLIQFQNNGVVDDSQLPKDRFSAERLKGVDSTLKIQPAKLEDSAVYLCASSPPGEGEKLFFGSGTQLSVL.